This T cell receptor (beta chain) was recovered during a study of blood T cell repertoires in COVID-19. Study background: Donors in the United States, Italy and Spain gave samples during acute or convalescent COVID-19. T cells, B-cell-depleted T cells, or PBMCs supplied cDNA or gDNA.

The CDR3 extends over 12 amino acids. V dropped 4 bases and J dropped 3 bases, with 7 bases sitting between them. The germline V gene encodes CDR1 KGHSH and CDR2 LQKENI. In this sample, this clone turned up a few times. In the authors' methods: Reference gene primers were amplified, and this amplification served to estimate nucleated cell counts. Clones were sequenced by immunoSEQ multiplex PCR, and TCRdb holds only the in-frame ones, with some missing. The DNA was the basis for D and trimming; V, J and clone size are from that table. The repertoire holds roughly 70,000 clones, around 77% seen once, with 8.5% to 10% in the top ten.

The chain has TRBV18 and TRBJ2-7, with D possibly being TRBD1 (6 bases). The material sequenced was peripheral blood. This sequence originates from a human donor in a cohort sampled during active COVID-19. CDR3 amino acids: CASSQQGYEQYF. CDR3 nucleotide sequence: TGTGCCAGCTCACAACAGGGCTACGAGCAGTACTTC.